This T cell receptor beta chain came from a study of cytomegalovirus exposure and HLA in healthy donors. Regarding the study as a whole: Data from an earlier analysis indicated that most TCR beta V segments were productive either about 90% or about 30% of the time. Accurate predictions that matched the HLA-A and HLA-B alleles of most subjects were reportedly made from TCR beta sequences. A later analysis reportedly found that, within productive TCRs, an Asian-associated ancestry cluster had fewer N-insertions than the mean observed across the approximately 660 donors.

As concerns this clone: No antigen is known for it.

No record exists of this donor's CMV serostatus. Germline assignment: CDR1 MGHDK and CDR2 SYGVNS. V trimming: 8 bases; J trimming: 1 base; junction bases outside the gene matches: 13. The CDR3 is 18 amino acids. PCR primers comprised 60 Vbeta and 13 Jbeta primers. Sequencing used immunoSEQ multiplex PCR; TCRdb keeps in-frame clones, though not all of them. Among 100,000 or so clones listed, 81% were seen once. The TCR sequence derives from a human donor in good health. V gene TRBV25-1 combines with J gene TRBJ2-2, with TRBD2 matching over 10 bases. The sequenced sample consisted of PBMCs. The CDR3 protein is CASSLRASGGLNTGELFF. The CDR3 coding sequence is TGTGCCAGCTCCCTGAGGGCTAGCGGGGGCCTGAACACCGGGGAGCTGTTTTTT.